This TCR beta chain was recorded in a study of T cells in localized non-small cell lung cancer. Findings of the study overall: There was an association of higher blood T cell density with longer overall survival. Sequencing, confined to only one tumor region, leaves heterogeneity possible. Uninvolved adjacent lung had more T cell clonality than any other tissue, topping tumor. In adjacent lung, a median roughly 60 of the top 100 tumor clones were found.

Trimming removed 6 bases from V and 6 bases from J; junction bases left unmatched: 5. There are 13 residues in the CDR3. Germline CDR1 is MGHDK and CDR2 is SYGVNS. Sequenced by immunoSEQ multiplex PCR; TCRdb stores in-frame clones only, minus some. The table has about 40,000 clones, 81% seen once. Worth noting for this clone: Its antigen remains unidentified.

The chain links TRBV25-1 to TRBJ1-2; 9 nucleotides match TRBD1. Sequencing used peripheral blood mononuclear cells, obtained before any cancer treatment. The TCR sequence derives from a male donor aged 60 or over with stage II lung adenocarcinoma. This CDR3 reads CASRGTGPDGYTF. The CDR3 DNA is TGTGCCAGCAGAGGGACAGGGCCTGATGGCTACACCTTC.